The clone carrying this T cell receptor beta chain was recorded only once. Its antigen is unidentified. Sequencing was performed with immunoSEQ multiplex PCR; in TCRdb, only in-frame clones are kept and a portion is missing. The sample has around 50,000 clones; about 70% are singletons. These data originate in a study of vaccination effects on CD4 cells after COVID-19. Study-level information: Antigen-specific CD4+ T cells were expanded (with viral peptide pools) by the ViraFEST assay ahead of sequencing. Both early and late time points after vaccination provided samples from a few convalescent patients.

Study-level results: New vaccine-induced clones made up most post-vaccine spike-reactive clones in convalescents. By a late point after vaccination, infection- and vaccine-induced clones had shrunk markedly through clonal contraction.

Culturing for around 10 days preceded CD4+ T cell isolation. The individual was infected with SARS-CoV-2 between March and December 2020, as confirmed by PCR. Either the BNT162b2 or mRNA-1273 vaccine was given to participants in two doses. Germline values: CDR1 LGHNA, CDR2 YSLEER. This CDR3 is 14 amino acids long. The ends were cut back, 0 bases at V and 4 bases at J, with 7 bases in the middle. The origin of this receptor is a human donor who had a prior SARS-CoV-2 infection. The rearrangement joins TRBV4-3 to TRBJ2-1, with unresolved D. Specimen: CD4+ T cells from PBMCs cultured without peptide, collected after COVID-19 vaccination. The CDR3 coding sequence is TGCGCCAGCAGCCAAGATGGTCTATACAATGAGCAGTTCTTC. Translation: CASSQDGLYNEQFF.